This T cell receptor (beta chain) was sequenced during a study of neurological immune-mediated disorders. Study-wide results and limits: When repertoires were grouped phylogenetically, those of 18 of 34 multiple sclerosis patients fell into one related-CDR3 cluster, a possible signature.

The table lists this clonotype with a few counts. What it binds is not known. V gave up 3 bases and J gave up 2 bases, with 14 bases separating them. The CDR3 loop spans 15 amino acids. Germline lookup yields CDR1 KGHSH and CDR2 LQKENI. Stated time point: longitudinal time-point 3. The cDNA came from 5'RACE, which used 10-nucleotide random UMIs. Every sequencing run produced over 160 million TCR-beta sequences, and the sequences from any one run covered 15-18 subjects. MiXCR was run by TCRdb on the 5' RACE reads, yielding one entry per CDR3 protein. The data contain more than 75,000 distinct CDR3 sequences, about 4.3% of them singletons.

The receptor's source is a woman aged 60-75 years with multiple sclerosis. The gene calls are TRBV18 and TRBJ2-7; D may be TRBD1 (6 bases). Sequences were obtained from PBMCs. CDR3 sequence reads: CASSPDWDITYEQYF. The CDR3 nucleotides are TGTGCCAGCTCACCCGACTGGGACATTACCTACGAGCAGTACTTC.